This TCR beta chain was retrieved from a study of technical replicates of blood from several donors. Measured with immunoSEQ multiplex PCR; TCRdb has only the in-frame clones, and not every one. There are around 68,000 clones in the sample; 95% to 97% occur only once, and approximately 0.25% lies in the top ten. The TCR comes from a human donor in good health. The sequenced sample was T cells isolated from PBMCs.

CDR3 nucleotide sequence: TGTGCCAGCAGCAAAAGCGGACCTGCCTACGAGCAGTACTTC. As protein: CASSKSGPAYEQYF. The chain recombines TRBV14 with TRBJ2-7, with a possible D match to TRBD2 (5 bases). Germline V CDR1 and CDR2: SGHDN, FVKESK. The CDR3 runs to 14 residues. V lost 5 bases and J 2 bases, leaving 13 bases between the germline ends.